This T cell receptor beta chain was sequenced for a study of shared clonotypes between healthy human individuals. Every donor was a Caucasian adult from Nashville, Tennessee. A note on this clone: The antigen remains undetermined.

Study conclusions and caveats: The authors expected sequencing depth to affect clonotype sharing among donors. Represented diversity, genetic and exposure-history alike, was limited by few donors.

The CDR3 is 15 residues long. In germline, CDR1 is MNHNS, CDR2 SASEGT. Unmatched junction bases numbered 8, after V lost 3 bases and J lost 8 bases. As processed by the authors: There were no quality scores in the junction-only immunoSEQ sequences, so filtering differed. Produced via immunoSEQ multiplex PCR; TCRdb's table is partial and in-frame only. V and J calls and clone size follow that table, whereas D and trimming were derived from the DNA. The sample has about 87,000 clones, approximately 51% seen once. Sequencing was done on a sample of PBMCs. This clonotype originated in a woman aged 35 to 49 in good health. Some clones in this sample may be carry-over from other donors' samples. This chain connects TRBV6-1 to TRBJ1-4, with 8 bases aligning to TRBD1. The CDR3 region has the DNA TGTGCCAGCAGTGAGGTGACAGGGGTAACCGAAAAACTGTTTTTT. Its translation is CASSEVTGVTEKLFF.